Reported below is one T cell receptor (beta chain). V gave up 5 bases and J gave up 8 bases; unmatched junction bases: 4. CDR1 and CDR2 from the germline V gene are SGHAT and FQNNGV. The CDR3 totals 15 residues. These data come from a study of blood T cell repertoires in COVID-19. Sequencing used immunoSEQ multiplex PCR; TCRdb keeps in-frame clones, though not all of them. The top ten clones hold 0.7% to 0.85% of a sample with about 430,000 clones, roughly 90% of them seen once. The V and J genes are TRBV11-2 and TRBJ2-1; the match to TRBD2 covers 15 bases. The sequence came from a man between 18 and 35 years old with COVID-19, enrolled during active disease. Sequenced input: peripheral blood. Here the CDR3 reads CASSPWTSGRDEQFF. Here the CDR3 DNA reads TGTGCCAGCAGCCCGTGGACTAGCGGGAGGGATGAGCAGTTCTTC. Looking up the rest from reference TRBV11-2 and TRBJ2-1 gives the full variable domain: EAGVAQSPRYKIIEKRQSVAFWCNPISGHATLYWYQQILGQGPKLLIQFQNNGVVDDSQLPKDRFSAERLKGVDSTLKIQPAKLEDSAVYLCASSPWTSGRDEQFFGPGTRLTVL.